The 30 T cell receptor beta chains presented below share a single source sample, sequenced in a study of OX40 agonist ivuxolimab in advanced cancers. Assay used: immunoSEQ multiplex PCR; TCRdb lists only in-frame clones, some missing. The repertoire consists of about 27,000 clones, with roughly four fifths occurring once and the leading ten covering around 28%. Sequences were derived from CD4+ or CD8+ T cells sorted from blood, sampled in a trial of the OX40 agonist ivuxolimab. The receptors stem from an adult with an advanced solid tumor such as melanoma, head and neck, liver or kidney cancer.

The chain carries TRBV9 and TRBJ2-2; TRBD1 matches at 7 bases. The germline gives CDR1 SGDLS, CDR2 YYNGEE. The CDR3 totals 15 residues. The V gene end was trimmed by 5 bases and the J gene end by 4 bases; junction bases not matched to a gene: 8. CDR3 nucleotide sequence: TGTGCCAGCAGTGTCTGGGGGACAGTCACCGGGGAGCTGTTTTTT. It yields the protein CASSVWGTVTGELFF.

The chain joins TRBV5-1 to TRBJ2-1; the D call may be TRBD1 or TRBD2 (5 bases each). Germline values: CDR1 SGHRS, CDR2 YFSETQ. The CDR3 extends over 12 amino acids. The germline V and J ends were trimmed by 4 bases and 13 bases, with 15 bases remaining between them. The CDR3: CASSLRGDLQFF. In nucleotides, the CDR3 is TGCGCCAGCAGCCTACGAGGGGACCTTCAGTTCTTC.

The chain is built from TRBV4-1 and TRBJ1-1; D call uncertain. CDR3 length: 11 residues. Trimming took 6 bases from V and 7 from J, leaving 9 bases between them. Germline V gene lookup returns CDR1 MGHRA and CDR2 YSYEKL. CDR3 sequence (DNA): TGCGCCAGCAGTGTGGGCAGTGAAGCTTTCTTT. It translates to CASSVGSEAFF.

The rearrangement uses TRBV7-8 and TRBJ2-7, with TRBD1 identical over 10 bases. CDR1 is SGHVS and CDR2 is FQNEAQ in the germline V gene. The CDR3 is 14 amino acids. V lost 4 bases, J lost 4 bases, and 4 bases stayed unmatched. Written as DNA, the CDR3 is TGTGCCAGCAGCTGGGACAGGGGTTTTTACGAGCAGTACTTC. This codes for CASSWDRGFYEQYF.

This clone has only one observation. The V and J genes are TRBV6-5 and TRBJ1-4; weak D call: TRBD1 (6 bases). The CDR3 is 15 residues long. V lost 2 bases, J lost 8 bases, and 15 bases lay in between. Germline-derived CDR1 and CDR2 are MNHEY and SVGAGI. In DNA form, the CDR3 reads TGTGCCAGCAGTTACGGGGGGGGGCCGGAGGAAAAACTGTTTTTT. Residues: CASSYGGGPEEKLFF.

This chain connects TRBV7-9 to TRBJ1-4; D might be TRBD1 (6 bases). This CDR3 is 15 amino acids long. The V gene's germline CDR1 is SEHNR and CDR2 FQNEAQ (reference sequence). The germline V and J ends were trimmed by 0 bases and 5 bases, with 10 bases remaining between them. The CDR3 coding sequence is TGTGCCAGCAGCTTAGCGCAGGGGCGCAATGAAAAACTGTTTTTT. This sequence encodes CASSLAQGRNEKLFF.

The chain is built from TRBV23-1 and TRBJ1-4; D is possibly TRBD1 (6 bases). TRBV23-1 falls under the ORF class, with uncertain function. The CDR3 is made up of 15 amino acids. Trimming took 4 bases from V and 8 from J, leaving 17 bases between them. DNA for the CDR3: TGCGCCAGCAGTCCCCAGGGGTCCCGAGGGGAAAAACTGTTTTTT. Amino acid sequence: CASSPQGSRGEKLFF.

The CDR3 DNA reads TGTGCCAGCAGATCGACTAGCGGGAGTTTCTGGGAGACCCAGTACTTC. Its translation: CASRSTSGSFWETQYF. V is TRBV7-8 and J is TRBJ2-5; 12 bases map to TRBD2. Trimming at V came to 6 bases and at J to 5 bases, leaving 10 bases not matched to a gene. Per the germline V gene, CDR1 is SGHVS and CDR2 is FQNEAQ. The CDR3 consists of 16 residues.

The chain couples TRBV5-6 to TRBJ2-5; no clear D gene. This CDR3 spans 15 amino acids. From germline, CDR1 is SGHDT and CDR2 YYEEEE. V was pared by 2 bases and J by 5 bases, with 16 bases between. The CDR3 spells CASSFGLPAVETQYF. The CDR3 region has the DNA TGTGCCAGCAGCTTTGGGCTTCCGGCTGTGGAGACCCAGTACTTC.

In nucleotides, the CDR3 is TGCGCCAGCAGCCAAGAAGGCCATAAGGCAACCGGGGCTTTCTTT. Translating it yields CASSQEGHKATGAFF. V and J are TRBV4-1 and TRBJ1-1; D remains ambiguous. Trimming shortened V by 0 bases and J by 11 bases, and 19 bases separated the two germline ends. Germline loops: CDR1 MGHRA, CDR2 YSYEKL. This CDR3 has 15 residues.

This sequence joins TRBV9 and TRBJ2-5; 7 nucleotides align to TRBD1. V gave up 3 bases and J gave up 3 bases; unmatched junction bases: 5. Germline CDR1 is SGDLS and CDR2 is YYNGEE. CDR3 length equals 14 residues. The DNA for the CDR3 is TGTGCCAGCAGCGGAGACAGGGATAAAGAGACCCAGTACTTC. Translating gives CASSGDRDKETQYF.

The chain is built from TRBV9 and TRBJ2-3, with unresolved D. Trimming cost V 0 bases and J 2 bases, with 10 bases left between them. Germline V CDR1 and CDR2: SGDLS, YYNGEE. The CDR3 extends over 15 amino acids. The chain's CDR3 is CASSVEGFPTDTQYF. The CDR3 DNA reads TGTGCCAGCAGCGTAGAGGGCTTCCCCACAGATACGCAGTATTTT.

There are a few counts of this clone. This chain joins TRBV6-4 and TRBJ2-6, with D perhaps TRBD2 (6 bases). Germline values: CDR1 MRHNA, CDR2 SNTAGT. This CDR3 region has 17 residues. The V and J ends lost 2 bases and 0 bases respectively, with 11 bases between them. Here the CDR3 reads CASSDEDGSSGANVLTF. The CDR3 bases are TGTGCCAGCAGTGACGAGGACGGGAGCTCTGGGGCCAACGTCCTGACTTTC.

The V gene is TRBV29-1, the J gene TRBJ1-2; 10 positions agree with TRBD1. V was pared by 6 bases and J by 11 bases, with 12 bases of the junction left unmatched. Germline CDR1 SQVTM, CDR2 ANQGSEA. The CDR3 contains 13 residues. Here the CDR3 DNA reads TGCAGCGTCTCAACCGGGACAGGGGAAGGATACACCTTC. Residues: CSVSTGTGEGYTF. The whole variable domain, remainder taken from reference TRBV29-1 and TRBJ1-2, is SAVISQKPSRDICQRGTSLTIQCQVDSQVTMMFWYRQQPGQSLTLIATANQGSEATYESGFVIDKFPISRPNLTFSTLTVSNMSPEDSSIYLCSVSTGTGEGYTFGSGTRLTVV.

The chain recombines TRBV28 with TRBJ2-7; D not certain. Germline-derived CDR1 and CDR2 are MDHEN and SYDVKM. This CDR3 is 11 amino acids long. V was shortened by 1 base and J by 7 bases, with 5 bases between the two germline ends. CDR3 sequence: CASSLLGEQYF. The CDR3, as DNA: TGTGCCAGCAGTTTATTAGGTGAGCAGTACTTC.

V is TRBV4-1 and J is TRBJ2-5; 10 nucleotides line up with TRBD1. This CDR3 comprises 17 residues. J was trimmed by 6 bases and V by 0 bases; bases with no gene match: 10. The germline gives CDR1 MGHRA, CDR2 YSYEKL. The CDR3 DNA reads TGCGCCAGCAGCCAAGACCCATCGGACAGGGGGAAGCAGACCCAGTACTTC. Translation: CASSQDPSDRGKQTQYF.

The chain combines TRBV13 with TRBJ1-2; a weak D match, TRBD1 (6 bases). CDR1 and CDR2 from the germline V gene are PRHDT and FYEKMQ (reference sequence). The CDR3 is made up of 13 amino acids. V was shortened by 5 bases and J by 12 bases, with 19 bases between the two germline ends. CDR3 sequence reads: CASSPGTPAKDTF. CDR3 bases: TGTGCCAGCAGCCCCGGGACACCGGCTAAGGACACCTTC.

The rearrangement uses TRBV5-1 and TRBJ2-3; TRBD1 aligns across 10 bases. Trimming at V came to 2 bases and at J to 3 bases, leaving 3 bases not matched to a gene. Per germline, CDR1 SGHRS and CDR2 YFSETQ. The CDR3 spans 15 residues. CDR3 in DNA: TGCGCCAGCAGCTTTGGGACAGGGGTGACAGATACGCAGTATTTT. As protein: CASSFGTGVTDTQYF.

V usage is TRBV6-1 and J usage is TRBJ1-1, with D maybe TRBD1 (5 bases). V shed 6 bases and J shed 0 bases, with 14 bases lying between them. CDR1 MNHNS and CDR2 SASEGT come from the germline V gene. The CDR3 loop spans 15 amino acids. This chain's CDR3 is CASSSTGGLNTEAFF. CDR3 coding DNA: TGTGCCAGCAGCTCGACCGGGGGATTGAACACTGAAGCTTTCTTT.

This sequence joins TRBV9 and TRBJ2-7; no definite D call. Trimming left V 1 base short and J 8 bases short, with 16 bases between. Per germline, CDR1 SGDLS and CDR2 YYNGEE. CDR3 length: 14 amino acids. DNA of the CDR3: TGTGCCAGCAGCGTAATGGACGACCCCAGTCAGCAGTACTTC. Translation gives CASSVMDDPSQQYF.

The chain uses TRBV6-1 and TRBJ1-2, with no clear D. The CDR3 has 13 amino acids. V was pared by 1 base and J by 4 bases, with 7 bases between. From germline, CDR1 is MNHNS and CDR2 SASEGT. CDR3 nucleotides: TGTGCCAGCAGTGAAGTACAGCTCTATGGCTACACCTTC. It encodes CASSEVQLYGYTF.

This chain uses TRBV7-6 with TRBJ2-7, with D perhaps assigned TRBD1 or TRBD2 (5 bases each). Germline CDR1 is SGHVS and CDR2 is FNYEAQ. V lost 8 bases and J 3 bases, leaving 11 bases between the germline ends. This CDR3 spans 12 amino acids. CDR3 nucleotides: TGTGCCAGCGGCCGGGGCCACTACGAGCAGTACTTC. As protein: CASGRGHYEQYF.

This clone was recorded once. The chain links TRBV7-3 to TRBJ2-1, with 11 nucleotides matching TRBD1. There are 14 residues in the CDR3. J gave up 8 bases and V 5 bases, and 5 bases lay outside the gene matches. Looked up from germline, CDR1 is SGHTA and CDR2 is FQGTGA. Here the CDR3 reads CASSIGQGAYEQFF. Written as DNA, the CDR3 is TGTGCCAGCAGCATCGGACAGGGGGCATATGAGCAGTTCTTC.

J is TRBJ2-7 and V is TRBV6-1; perhaps D is TRBD1 or TRBD2 (6 bases each). V was clipped by 1 base and J by 11 bases, with 30 bases between them. CDR1 MNHNS and CDR2 SASEGT come from the germline V gene. The CDR3 has 18 amino acids. This CDR3 reads CASSEVVLGGAWGIGEYF. The CDR3 coding sequence is TGTGCCAGCAGTGAAGTGGTTTTGGGGGGCGCCTGGGGCATAGGAGAGTACTTC.

This chain's CDR3 is CASSQDPGQYNEQFF. CDR3 DNA: TGTGCCAGCAGCCAAGATCCGGGACAGTACAATGAGCAGTTCTTC. V usage is TRBV4-2 and J usage is TRBJ2-1; 7 nucleotides agree with TRBD1. The germline V gene has CDR1 LGHNA and CDR2 YNFKEQ. Germline trimming cut 0 bases from V and 4 bases from J; bases unmatched to any gene: 3. The CDR3 contains 15 residues.

A single count supports this clone. V is TRBV6-1 and J is TRBJ1-2; D unclear. The CDR3 is 15 residues long. The germline gives CDR1 MNHNS, CDR2 SASEGT. The germline V and J ends were trimmed by 2 bases and 4 bases, with 14 bases remaining between them. As DNA, the CDR3 is TGTGCCAGCAGTGAATTCGGCGAAGACCCCTATGGCTACACCTTC. It translates to CASSEFGEDPYGYTF.

This sequence joins TRBV7-9 and TRBJ1-1; D is ambiguous. The germline gives CDR1 SEHNR, CDR2 FQNEAQ (reference sequence). The V end was cut by 4 bases, the J end by 7 bases, with 16 bases between. CDR3 length: 14 residues. For the CDR3, the DNA is TGTGCCAGCAGCTCCCAGGCCGCGTTTAGTGAAGCTTTCTTT. Translated: CASSSQAAFSEAFF.

The chain recombines TRBV2 with TRBJ2-1; D is possibly TRBD1 (5 bases). The V end lost 4 bases, the J end lost 3 bases, and 7 bases lay between the germline ends. Germline CDR1 is SNHLY and CDR2 is FYNNEI. The CDR3 sequence is 13 residues long. The CDR3 DNA sequence: TGTGCCAGCAGTGGACAGAACTACAATGAGCAGTTCTTC. Translating gives CASSGQNYNEQFF.

The chain is built from TRBV13 and TRBJ2-7, with 12 positions matching TRBD2. This CDR3 is 16 amino acids long. The germline V gene encodes CDR1 PRHDT and CDR2 FYEKMQ (reference sequence). V lost 5 bases and J lost 3; bases outside the gene matches: 8. DNA for the CDR3: TGTGCCAGCAGCCCGGGACTAGCGGGTGCCTACTACGAGCAGTACTTC. It translates to CASSPGLAGAYYEQYF.

This chain joins TRBV5-1 and TRBJ2-3; 8 positions match TRBD2. The CDR3 consists of 16 residues. CDR1 is SGHRS and CDR2 is YFSETQ in the germline V gene. J lost 6 bases, V lost 4 bases, and 13 bases had no gene match. The CDR3 loop reads CASSRGVAGTHDTQYF. DNA of the CDR3: TGCGCCAGCAGCCGCGGGGTAGCGGGAACGCACGATACGCAGTATTTT.